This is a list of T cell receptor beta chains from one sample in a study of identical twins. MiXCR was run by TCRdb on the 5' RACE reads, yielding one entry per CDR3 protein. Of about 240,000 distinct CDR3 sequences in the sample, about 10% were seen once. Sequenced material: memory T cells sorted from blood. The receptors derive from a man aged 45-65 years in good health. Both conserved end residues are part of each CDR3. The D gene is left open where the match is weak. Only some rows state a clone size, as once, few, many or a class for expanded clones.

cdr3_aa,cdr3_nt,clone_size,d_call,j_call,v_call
CASSGQLAGGVETQYF,TGTGCCAGCAGCGGTCAACTAGCGGGAGGGGTAGAGACCCAGTACTTC,.,TRBD2,TRBJ2-5,TRBV5-6
CAISTVVSGRAYEQYF,TGTGCCATCAGTACCGTGGTGAGCGGGAGAGCCTACGAGCAGTACTTC,many,TRBD2,TRBJ2-7,TRBV10-3
CASGLGGSGSPPVGNTDTQYF,TGTGCCAGCGGCCTGGGAGGTAGCGGGAGTCCCCCAGTCGGTAACACAGATACGCAGTATTTT,.,.,TRBJ2-3,TRBV21-1
CASSLDSRSYNEQFF,TGTGCCAGCAGCCTCGACTCTCGCTCCTACAATGAGCAGTTCTTC,few,.,TRBJ2-1,TRBV7-2
CASSLRDRGLGLFF,TGTGCCAGCAGTCTCCGGGACAGGGGGCTAGGACTGTTTTTT,.,TRBD1,TRBJ1-4,TRBV12-3/TRBV12-4
CATSRDHNRKSTDTQYF,TGTGCCACCAGCAGAGACCATAACAGGAAGAGCACAGATACGCAGTATTTT,few,.,TRBJ2-3,TRBV15
CATGGLAYEQYF,TGTGCAACAGGGGGCTTAGCCTACGAGCAGTACTTC,.,TRBD1,TRBJ2-7,TRBV28
CASSSGLAGAGELFF,TGTGCCAGCAGCTCAGGACTAGCGGGAGCCGGGGAGCTGTTTTTT,many,TRBD2,TRBJ2-2,TRBV7-3
CASSQDYRVSEAFF,TGTGCCAGCAGCCAAGATTACAGGGTATCCGAAGCTTTCTTT,few,.,TRBJ1-1,TRBV4-2
CASNNRGIDNEQFF,TGTGCCAGCAACAACAGGGGGATCGACAATGAGCAGTTCTTC,many,TRBD1,TRBJ2-1,TRBV7-2
CSARPRGRGTEAFF,TGCAGTGCTAGACCCAGGGGCCGGGGAACTGAAGCTTTCTTT,many,.,TRBJ1-1,TRBV20-1
CATSDLEGYGYTF,TGTGCCACCAGTGATTTGGAGGGATATGGCTACACCTTC,many,.,TRBJ1-2,TRBV24-1
CASSSQLSFNEKLFF,TGTGCCAGCAGCTCCCAACTGAGCTTTAATGAAAAACTGTTTTTT,.,.,TRBJ1-4,TRBV7-9
CASSPTQGRSGYTF,TGTGCCAGCAGCCCGACCCAGGGCAGAAGTGGCTACACCTTC,many,.,TRBJ1-2,TRBV3-1
CASSHSNFMNTEAFF,TGTGCCAGCAGCCATTCTAACTTCATGAACACTGAAGCTTTCTTT,many,.,TRBJ1-1,TRBV14
CASSVGTADAYGYTF,TGTGCCAGCAGCGTAGGGACAGCAGACGCCTATGGCTACACCTTC,.,.,TRBJ1-2,TRBV9
CSALTGTGFYEQYF,TGCAGTGCCCTCACCGGGACAGGGTTCTACGAGCAGTACTTC,once,TRBD1,TRBJ2-7,TRBV20-1
CASRADGRALETQYF,TGTGCCAGCAGGGCGGATGGGAGGGCCTTAGAGACCCAGTACTTC,many,TRBD2,TRBJ2-5,TRBV6-1
CASSSDRGVMNTEAFF,TGTGCCAGCAGTAGCGACAGGGGGGTCATGAACACTGAAGCTTTCTTT,.,TRBD1,TRBJ1-1,TRBV27
CASSRLDRGYNSPLHF,TGTGCCAGCAGCCGTCTGGACAGGGGATATAATTCACCCCTCCACTTT,.,TRBD1,TRBJ1-6,TRBV5-6
CASSYQVRNTEAFF,TGTGCCAGCAGTTACCAGGTCAGGAACACTGAAGCTTTCTTT,.,.,TRBJ1-1,TRBV6-5
CASQVESSSSYEQYF,TGCGCCAGCCAGGTCGAATCAAGTAGCTCCTACGAGCAGTACTTC,few,.,TRBJ2-7,TRBV5-1
CASSPSRWSRDSNEKLFF,TGTGCCAGTAGTCCCTCGAGATGGAGCCGGGACTCCAATGAAAAACTGTTTTTT,few,.,TRBJ1-4,TRBV19
CATSDPTVNTGELFF,TGTGCCACCAGTGACCCGACAGTAAACACCGGGGAGCTGTTTTTT,.,.,TRBJ2-2,TRBV24-1
CSVDPRGTGNEQYF,TGCAGCGTTGATCCCCGCGGGACGGGCAACGAGCAGTACTTC,many,.,TRBJ2-7,TRBV29-1
CASSAQGAGYNEQFF,TGCGCCAGCAGCGCACAGGGGGCAGGATACAATGAGCAGTTCTTC,.,TRBD1,TRBJ2-1,TRBV5-1
CASSWFVGANVLTF,TGTGCCAGCAGTTGGTTTGTTGGGGCCAACGTCCTGACTTTC,.,.,TRBJ2-6,TRBV6-2/TRBV6-3
CASSQGPTGLYGYTF,TGTGCCAGCAGCCAAGGCCCTACAGGGCTCTATGGCTACACCTTC,few,.,TRBJ1-2,TRBV3-1
CASSLAQTYEQYF,TGTGCCAGCAGCTTAGCACAGACCTACGAGCAGTACTTC,few,.,TRBJ2-7,TRBV7-2
CSATSSGPSGNTIYF,TGCAGTGCTACTTCTTCCGGGCCGTCTGGAAACACCATATATTTT,.,.,TRBJ1-3,TRBV20-1
CASSLAADRETQYF,TGCGCCAGCAGCTTGGCCGCGGACAGAGAGACCCAGTACTTC,many,.,TRBJ2-5,TRBV5-1
CASSIGGRSYEQYF,TGTGCCAGCAGCATAGGGGGGCGCTCCTACGAGCAGTACTTC,.,.,TRBJ2-7,TRBV7-2
CASSPPAGASTDTQYF,TGTGCCAGCAGTCCCCCGGCGGGGGCCTCCACAGATACGCAGTATTTT,.,.,TRBJ2-3,TRBV12-3/TRBV12-4
CASSRDASGPTGELFF,TGTGCCAGCAGCCGAGACGCTAGCGGGCCCACCGGGGAGCTGTTTTTT,many,TRBD2,TRBJ2-2,TRBV12-3/TRBV12-4
CASSEGRTNYGYTF,TGTGCCAGCAGTGAGGGACGGACCAACTATGGCTACACCTTC,few,.,TRBJ1-2,TRBV28
CASGQTGEKLFF,TGCGCCAGCGGGCAAACGGGTGAAAAACTGTTTTTT,few,.,TRBJ1-4,TRBV10-2
CASSLETGGMFF,TGTGCCAGCAGTTTAGAGACAGGGGGCATGTTCTTC,many,TRBD1,TRBJ2-1,TRBV12-3/TRBV12-4
CSARPGQGMNSPLHF,TGCAGTGCTAGACCGGGACAGGGTATGAATTCACCCCTCCACTTT,few,TRBD1,TRBJ1-6,TRBV20-1
CASSWDRKTQYF,TGCGCCAGCAGCTGGGATCGGAAGACCCAGTACTTC,few,.,TRBJ2-5,TRBV5-1
CASSFRGAQNIQYF,TGTGCCAGCAGTTTTCGGGGGGCCCAAAACATTCAGTACTTC,.,.,TRBJ2-4,TRBV28
CASTANPPSSNQPQHF,TGTGCCAGCACCGCAAACCCCCCAAGTAGCAATCAGCCCCAGCATTTT,.,.,TRBJ1-5,TRBV11-2
CASTPRGAATGELFF,TGTGCCAGCACCCCCCGGGGGGCGGCCACCGGGGAGCTGTTTTTT,few,.,TRBJ2-2,TRBV11-2
CSARRHLGSNQPQHF,TGCAGTGCTAGAAGACACCTAGGGAGCAATCAGCCCCAGCATTTT,.,.,TRBJ1-5,TRBV20-1
CASSPQGDGAQYF,TGTGCCAGCTCACCCCAGGGAGACGGGGCCCAGTACTTC,few,.,TRBJ2-5,TRBV18
CASSQQATGNYGYTF,TGCGCCAGCAGCCAACAGGCTACCGGGAACTATGGCTACACCTTC,few,.,TRBJ1-2,TRBV4-3
CSDEGLGRETQYF,TGCAGCGACGAAGGACTTGGGAGGGAGACCCAGTACTTC,.,.,TRBJ2-5,TRBV29-1
CASSLGGKGAGTQYF,TGTGCCAGCAGCTTAGGGGGCAAGGGTGCAGGTACGCAGTATTTT,.,.,TRBJ2-3,TRBV7-6
CASSGLAGGETEQFF,TGTGCCAGCAGCGGACTAGCGGGAGGAGAGACTGAGCAGTTCTTC,many,TRBD2,TRBJ2-1,TRBV27
CASSPWGGKTGNTIYF,TGTGCCAGCAGTCCTTGGGGGGGCAAGACTGGAAACACCATATATTTT,few,.,TRBJ1-3,TRBV14
CASSIEGKGTPQHF,TGTGCCAGTAGTATAGAAGGGAAGGGGACGCCCCAGCATTTT,few,.,TRBJ1-5,TRBV19
CASSPSEGYEQYF,TGTGCCAGCTCCCCCTCGGAGGGATACGAGCAGTACTTC,few,.,TRBJ2-7,TRBV18
CASSSAAKNTEAFF,TGCGCCAGCAGCTCGGCGGCAAAGAACACTGAAGCTTTCTTT,few,.,TRBJ1-1,TRBV5-1
CASSQGGRGDYEQYF,TGTGCCAGCAGCCAAGGCGGCAGGGGGGACTACGAGCAGTACTTC,many,.,TRBJ2-7,TRBV4-2
CASRATGRPQETQYF,TGTGCCAGCAGGGCGACAGGCCGGCCTCAAGAGACCCAGTACTTC,few,.,TRBJ2-5,TRBV7-2
CASSPVDQPQHF,TGTGCCAGCAGTCCCGTGGATCAGCCCCAGCATTTT,few,.,TRBJ1-5,TRBV28
CASSFPGILNTEAFF,TGTGCCAGCAGCTTCCCCGGGATTTTGAACACTGAAGCTTTCTTT,.,.,TRBJ1-1,TRBV11-2
CSVEVRSAGNTGELFF,TGCAGCGTTGAGGTGCGCTCAGCGGGGAACACCGGGGAGCTGTTTTTT,many,.,TRBJ2-2,TRBV29-1
CSARDPTDTQYF,TGCAGTGCTAGAGATCCGACTGATACGCAGTATTTT,many,.,TRBJ2-3,TRBV20-1
CSVGQRNYGYTF,TGCAGCGTTGGACAGAGAAACTATGGCTACACCTTC,many,.,TRBJ1-2,TRBV29-1
CASSAAGGTEAFF,TGTGCCAGCTCAGCGGCGGGGGGCACTGAAGCTTTCTTT,many,.,TRBJ1-1,TRBV18